The present T cell receptor (beta chain) was sequenced within a study of shared clonotypes between healthy human individuals. Broader study findings: The diversity represented, both genetic and in exposure history, was limited by few donors. Among non-shared clonotypes, generation probabilities were lower than among those shared by all four donors.

The protocol was immunoSEQ multiplex PCR, while the TCRdb copy is restricted to in-frame clones and leaves out a portion. Of some 100,000 clones in the sample, about 63% were seen once. Germline-derived CDR1 and CDR2 are SGHTA and FQGTGA. The CDR3 contains 16 residues. V shed 1 base, J shed 4 bases, and the junction held 8 bases outside the gene matches. As regards this clone: Its target is not known.

This receptor was identified in a woman in her thirties in good health. Sequencing input: memory CD8+ T cells sorted from blood. As to subset: CD45RO+ cells pooled with CCR7-negative TemRA cells. The V gene is TRBV7-3, the J gene TRBJ2-3; 7 nucleotides line up with TRBD2. CDR3 amino acids: CASSLKVGGPSDTQYF. The CDR3, as DNA: TGTGCCAGCAGCTTAAAAGTGGGAGGGCCCTCAGATACGCAGTATTTT.